This paragraph covers one TCR beta chain sequence. The antigen is not known. The source of the sample is a study of human versus mouse CDR3 diversity and MHC coevolution. Study at large: Samples had between about 0.6 x 10^7 and 1.6 x 10^7 valid reads.

Study-wide points: Among all groups, most of the three human donors showed least clonal inequality. Six MHC II alleles selected the human T cells. About 1.6 million TCR beta clonotypes were estimated for humans, the largest repertoire.

This table comes from immunoSEQ multiplex PCR, and its TCRdb copy is limited to in-frame clones, with some not included. The sample has about 60,000 clones; about 94% are singletons. The source of this sequence is a person aged 55 to 75 in good health. The sample was naive CD4+ T cells from blood. Stated subset: CD45RO-negative CD62L-positive naive CD4 T cells.

The CDR3 bases are TGCGCCAGCAGGGGAAGCCAGGGTGGCGGCGAGCAGTACTTC. This gives the protein CASRGSQGGGEQYF. V and J are TRBV10-1 and TRBJ2-7; TRBD1 might be the D (5 bases). Trimming took 6 bases from V and 6 from J, leaving 18 bases between them. This CDR3 has 14 amino acids. Germline values: CDR1 WNHNN, CDR2 SYGVQD (reference sequence).